These 18 T cell receptor beta chains were all obtained from the same sample, sequenced in a study of cytomegalovirus exposure and HLA in healthy donors. PCR involved 60 Vbeta and 13 Jbeta primers. The assay was immunoSEQ multiplex PCR, and TCRdb's table has in-frame clones only and misses some. This table holds roughly 220,000 clones, roughly 80% found once. The sequencing sample was made of PBMCs. The receptors were sampled from a young man in good health and CMV-seronegative.

This clone has only one observation. The chain uses TRBV7-2 and TRBJ2-7, with D hard to call. Germline V gene data show CDR1 as SGHTA and CDR2 as FQGNSA. The CDR3 has 15 residues. V lost 5 bases and J lost 0, with 14 bases in between. As DNA, the CDR3 is TGTGCCAGCAGCGCGGCCCACGCCAGCTCCTACGAGCAGTACTTC. Protein product: CASSAAHASSYEQYF.

Points on this clone: A read error may account for a junction end that differs from germline. V usage is TRBV2 and J usage is TRBJ2-5; 8 bases match TRBD1. Germline V lookup: CDR1 SNHLY, CDR2 FYNNEI. CDR3 size: 16 residues. This CDR3 is CANSSLRTGKGETQYF. The CDR3 DNA sequence: TGTGCCAACAGTAGCCTAAGGACAGGGAAGGGGGAGACCCAGTACTTC.

Concerning this clone itself: Germline is not matched at one junction end, which may reflect a read error. V is TRBV15 and J is TRBJ2-6, with a weak D call TRBD1 (6 bases). Germline V lookup: CDR1 LNHNV, CDR2 YYDKDF (reference sequence). This CDR3 has 16 residues. As DNA, the CDR3 is TGTGCCACCAGTAGAGAGGGACACTCTGGGGCCAGCGTCCTGACTTTC. This gives the protein CATSREGHSGASVLTF.

J is TRBJ1-2 and V is TRBV7-8; D ambiguous. CDR1 SGHVS and CDR2 FQNEAQ come from the germline V gene. V shed 4 bases and J shed 5 bases, with 23 bases lying between them. This CDR3 comprises 17 residues. CDR3 protein: CASSSSSTGFPRYGYTF. The DNA of the CDR3 is TGTGCCAGCAGCTCCTCGTCCACCGGGTTCCCTAGATATGGCTACACCTTC. Filled out from reference TRBV7-8 and TRBJ1-2, the complete variable domain reads GAGVSQSPRYKVAKRGQDVALRCDPISGHVSLFWYQQALGQGPEFLTYFQNEAQLDKSGLPSDRFFAERPEGSVSTLKIQRTQQEDSAVYLCASSSSSTGFPRYGYTFGSGTRLTVV.

V gene TRBV5-6 combines with J gene TRBJ2-1; TRBD1 matches at 8 bases. The J segment lost 13 bases and the V segment lost 2 bases, leaving 2 bases of the junction unmatched. CDR1 is SGHDT, CDR2 YYEEEE, per germline. CDR3 length: 11 residues. The DNA of the CDR3 is TGTGCCAGCAGCTTCGGACAGGGTCAGTTCTTC. It encodes CASSFGQGQFF.

J is TRBJ2-1 and V is TRBV28; 10 nucleotides agree with TRBD2. Unmatched junction bases numbered 14, after V lost 8 bases and J lost 7 bases. Germline CDR1 is MDHEN and CDR2 is SYDVKM. The CDR3 loop spans 16 amino acids. CDR3 residues: CASSYPSGGATNEQFF. In DNA, the CDR3 is TGTGCCAGCTCTTACCCGAGCGGGGGGGCCACGAATGAGCAGTTCTTC.

This rearrangement joins TRBV29-1 to TRBJ2-7; a possible D gene is TRBD1 (5 bases). Germline V CDR1 and CDR2: SQVTM, ANQGSEA. The CDR3 is made up of 13 amino acids. Between the trimmed V and J ends, which lost 5 bases and 5 bases, there was a span of 16 bases. CDR3 coding DNA: TGCAGCGTTAGACAGTTTAAATCGGACGAGCAGTACTTC. This sequence encodes CSVRQFKSDEQYF.

J is TRBJ2-3 and V is TRBV6-5, with TRBD2 identical over 7 bases. The CDR3 loop spans 16 amino acids. Germline V gene sequence: CDR1 MNHEY, CDR2 SVGAGI. J was trimmed by 2 bases and V by 2 bases; bases with no gene match: 7. In DNA form, the CDR3 reads TGTGCCAGCAGTTACGGTGGGGGGGGGAACACAGATACGCAGTATTTT. Protein: CASSYGGGGNTDTQYF.

The V and J genes are TRBV28 and TRBJ2-7, with 9 bases aligning to TRBD2. This CDR3 comprises 18 residues. J lost 4 bases, V lost 5 bases, and 18 bases had no gene match. Germline V gene lookup returns CDR1 MDHEN and CDR2 SYDVKM. The DNA for the CDR3 is TGTGCCAGCAGTAACCCTAGCGGGACTTTTAAACACGGGTACGAGCAGTACTTC. Its translation is CASSNPSGTFKHGYEQYF.

The chain couples TRBV5-6 to TRBJ2-2, with TRBD2 as a possible D gene (7 bases). With 4 bases removed from V and 8 bases from J, the gap between germline ends came to 9 bases. Germline CDR1 and CDR2: SGHDT and YYEEEE. CDR3 length equals 12 residues. CDR3 sequence reads: CASSGGAGELFF. The DNA for the CDR3 is TGTGCCAGCAGCGGGGGGGCGGGGGAGCTGTTTTTT.

V is TRBV5-1 and J is TRBJ2-3; D may match TRBD1 or TRBD2 (5 bases each). The CDR3 sequence is 14 residues long. The germline V gene encodes CDR1 SGHRS and CDR2 YFSETQ. V dropped 4 bases and J dropped 2 bases, with 11 bases sitting between them. The CDR3 bases are TGCGCCAGCAGCGTGGGACGGGACACAGATACGCAGTATTTT. Its translation is CASSVGRDTDTQYF.

This chain links TRBV11-2 with TRBJ1-2; possibly TRBD1 for D (6 bases). Trimming stripped 7 bases from V and 1 base from J, with 19 bases between. The CDR3 totals 16 residues. The germline gives CDR1 SGHAT, CDR2 FQNNGV. CDR3 in DNA: TGTGCCAGCACCCTTTTCTCTCAGGGGAGTAACTATGGCTACACCTTC. Its protein product is CASTLFSQGSNYGYTF.

This clone was detected only once. The chain employs TRBV27 and TRBJ2-1; 8 bases agree with TRBD1. The germline gives CDR1 MNHEY, CDR2 SMNVEV (reference sequence). Trimming cost V 6 bases and J 9 bases; bases outside gene matches: 7. This CDR3 has 13 residues. CDR3 in amino acids: CASSPGQAGEQFF. The CDR3 DNA sequence: TGTGCCAGCAGCCCGGGACAGGCAGGTGAGCAGTTCTTC.

This clone occurred once. The rearrangement links TRBV14 to TRBJ2-7; weak D call: TRBD1 (6 bases). The CDR3 is 14 amino acids. From germline, CDR1 is SGHDN and CDR2 FVKESK. Trimming took off 3 bases at V and 6 bases at J, with 15 bases between the two ends. The CDR3 protein is CASSQYQGWGEQYF. The CDR3 DNA sequence: TGTGCCAGCAGCCAGTATCAGGGGTGGGGCGAGCAGTACTTC.

The V call is TRBV11-2, the J call TRBJ1-2; TRBD1 matches at 10 bases. The CDR3 consists of 20 residues. The germline V gene encodes CDR1 SGHAT and CDR2 FQNNGV. V trimming: 0 bases; J trimming: 0 bases; junction bases outside the gene matches: 13. Here the CDR3 reads CASSLDKLLGTGVTNYGYTF. The CDR3 nucleotides are TGTGCCAGCAGCTTAGATAAGCTTCTCGGGACAGGGGTAACTAACTATGGCTACACCTTC.

The V gene is TRBV6-1, the J gene TRBJ2-7; D is possibly TRBD2 (5 bases). The CDR3 extends over 14 amino acids. Per germline, CDR1 MNHNS and CDR2 SASEGT. V gave up 0 bases and J gave up 1 base, with 7 bases separating them. The CDR3 DNA follows: TGTGCCAGCAGTGAAGCCCCGGGGTCCTACGAGCAGTACTTC. Translation gives CASSEAPGSYEQYF.

In its sample, this clone was seen once. The chain couples TRBV6-5 to TRBJ2-7; weak D call: TRBD1 (6 bases). V was pared by 8 bases and J by 7 bases, with 12 bases between. CDR3 length: 11 residues. Per the germline V gene, CDR1 is MNHEY and CDR2 is SVGAGI. CDR3 DNA: TGTGCCAGCGGGACATTGCGGGAGCAGTACTTC. This translates into CASGTLREQYF.

The chain combines TRBV6-5 with TRBJ2-3; 7 positions match TRBD1. Trimming cost V 1 base and J 0 bases; bases outside gene matches: 4. The CDR3 runs 16 residues. CDR1 and CDR2 from the germline V gene are MNHEY and SVGAGI. The CDR3 DNA sequence: TGTGCCAGCAGTTACTGGGACAGAGCAAGCACAGATACGCAGTATTTT. Amino acid sequence: CASSYWDRASTDTQYF.